This T cell receptor beta chain was sequenced in a study of cytomegalovirus exposure and HLA in healthy donors. Study outcomes and limitations: Reportedly, fewer N-insertions than the roughly 700-donor mean appeared in an Asian-associated ancestry cluster in a later analysis. Across donors, most TCRs were seen rarely, yet some public ones were widespread. In a later analysis, more than 15,000 TCR beta sequences were associated with HLA alleles at 0.05 false discovery rate. Later work showed greater clonal expansion in HLA-associated TCR beta chains than in equally common others.

CDR1 SEHNR and CDR2 FQNEAQ come from the germline V gene (reference sequence). V shed 1 base and J shed 6 bases, with 9 bases lying between them. This CDR3 comprises 13 residues. A word on this clone: Its antigen is still unknown.

Primers included in the PCR were 60 Vbeta and 13 Jbeta primers. Clones were read by immunoSEQ multiplex PCR, and TCRdb kept only the in-frame ones, dropping some. This sample's table reports fewer than 100,000 clones. The material sequenced was PBMCs. The chain uses TRBV7-9 and TRBJ1-1, with D possibly being TRBD1 (5 bases). The TCR comes from a man aged 45-65 years in good health and CMV-seronegative. In DNA, the CDR3 is TGTGCCAGCAGCTTAGGGGGCGTGGCTGAAGCTTTCTTT. This sequence encodes CASSLGGVAEAFF.